Listed here are 14 T cell receptor beta chains from one sample, sequenced in a study of radiation and T cells in renal cell carcinoma. The time point is: blood 2 weeks post-SBRT. Treatment: 15 Gy SBRT to primary tumor, nephrectomy 4 weeks later. Profiling relied on immunoSEQ multiplex PCR, and the TCRdb table lists in-frame clones only, not all of them. The table shows roughly 75,000 clones, with roughly 82% occurring only once. The source was blood, collected from a patient whose treatment included radiotherapy and nephrectomy. Receptor source: a man in his 60s with renal cell carcinoma.

The chain uses TRBV4-2 and TRBJ2-1; D possibly matches TRBD1 or TRBD2 (6 bases each). V dropped 0 bases and J dropped 0 bases, with 18 bases sitting between them. The CDR3 totals 19 residues. The V gene's germline CDR1 is LGHNA and CDR2 YNFKEQ. CDR3: CASSQDLGGGGSSYNEQFF. CDR3 in DNA: TGTGCCAGCAGCCAAGATCTTGGGGGCGGAGGGAGCTCCTACAATGAGCAGTTCTTC.

The chain is built from TRBV6-1 and TRBJ2-2; unclear D gene. Trimming left V 1 base short and J 5 bases short, with 8 bases between. The germline gives CDR1 MNHNS, CDR2 SASEGT. The CDR3 runs 14 residues. CDR3 nucleotide sequence: TGTGCCAGCAGTGAAGTGGGGAAGACCGGGGAGCTGTTTTTT. This codes for CASSEVGKTGELFF.

V usage is TRBV9 and J usage is TRBJ1-2, with D unclear. The CDR3 is made up of 14 amino acids. The germline V gene has CDR1 SGDLS and CDR2 YYNGEE. V was pared by 3 bases and J by 8 bases, with 17 bases between. CDR3 region: CASSAGEIFGGYTF. CDR3 bases: TGTGCCAGCAGCGCCGGGGAAATATTCGGGGGCTACACCTTC.

The gene calls are TRBV5-4 and TRBJ2-5; TRBD2 matches 14 bases. This CDR3 is 16 amino acids long. The junction had 5 bases not matched to a gene; V was cut back by 2 bases and J by 5 bases. Germline V gene lookup returns CDR1 SGHNT and CDR2 YYREEE (reference sequence). Here the CDR3 reads CASSFGTSGSGETQYF. The CDR3 nucleotides are TGTGCCAGCAGCTTCGGGACTAGCGGGAGCGGGGAGACCCAGTACTTC.

J is TRBJ2-1 and V is TRBV7-3; D possibly corresponds to TRBD2 (6 bases). V was clipped by 2 bases and J by 6 bases, with 11 bases between them. Germline V gives CDR1 SGHTA, CDR2 FQGTGA. CDR3 length: 14 amino acids. The CDR3, as DNA: TGTGCCAGCAGCTTAGGCGGGGACGGCAATGAGCAGTTCTTC. Translating gives CASSLGGDGNEQFF.

The chain has TRBV28 and TRBJ2-7; D is perhaps TRBD2 (5 bases). The CDR3 is 13 amino acids. V was shortened by 3 bases and J by 1 base, with 7 bases between the two germline ends. Germline values: CDR1 MDHEN, CDR2 SYDVKM. The CDR3 region has the DNA TGTGCCAGCAGTTTCCGGGAATCCTACGAGCAGTACTTC. Encoded protein: CASSFRESYEQYF.

CDR3: CASSRDSPYEQYF. CDR3 nucleotides: TGCGCCAGCAGTCGTGACAGTCCCTACGAGCAGTACTTC. The chain is built from TRBV23-1 and TRBJ2-7, with D possibly TRBD1 on 5 matching bases. TRBV23-1 is given ORF status, its function remaining uncertain. V lost 4 bases and J 2 bases, leaving 9 bases between the germline ends. The CDR3 contains 13 residues.

This chain links TRBV13 with TRBJ2-7; D remains unclear. From germline, CDR1 is PRHDT and CDR2 FYEKMQ (reference sequence). V was cut by 6 bases and J by 3 bases, with 6 bases left in between. The CDR3 length is 11 residues. This CDR3 is CASRHRYEQYF. In DNA form, the CDR3 reads TGTGCCAGCAGGCACCGCTACGAGCAGTACTTC.

This clone was recorded once. V and J are TRBV6-1 and TRBJ2-5; D is possibly TRBD1 (7 bases). Germline V lookup: CDR1 MNHNS, CDR2 SASEGT. Trimming removed 6 bases from V and 4 bases from J, with 15 bases in between. The CDR3 consists of 14 residues. The CDR3 DNA is TGTGCCAGCAGCCGTTCTCAGGGGGGAGAGACCCAGTACTTC. Residues: CASSRSQGGETQYF.

The rearrangement joins TRBV6-4 to TRBJ1-6; D is unclear. Germline CDR1 MRHNA, CDR2 SNTAGT. The CDR3 totals 14 residues. Deletions cut 3 bases from V and 9 bases from J, with 12 bases between. The chain's CDR3 is CASSEEVSGSPLHF. Here the CDR3 DNA reads TGTGCCAGCAGTGAAGAAGTTTCAGGTTCACCCCTCCACTTT.

This clone was observed a single time. V usage is TRBV2 and J usage is TRBJ2-1; 8 nucleotides match TRBD1. With V trimmed by 5 bases and J by 7 bases, 4 bases remained unmatched. CDR1 is SNHLY and CDR2 is FYNNEI in the germline V gene. CDR3 length: 13 amino acids. The CDR3 nucleotides are TGTGCCAGCAGTCCGGACAGGGAGAATGAGCAGTTCTTC. Amino acid sequence: CASSPDRENEQFF.

This chain uses TRBV15 with TRBJ2-5; D might be TRBD2 (6 bases). The V and J ends lost 1 base and 5 bases respectively, with 17 bases between them. Germline CDR1 LNHNV, CDR2 YYDKDF (reference sequence). The CDR3 is 16 residues long. As DNA, the CDR3 is TGTGCCACCAGCAGAGCCGGGGAACTAGCTGGGGAGACCCAGTACTTC. Translated, it gives CATSRAGELAGETQYF.

CDR3 in DNA: TGTGCCAGTCGTCCTACGGGGGCCTACGAGCAGTACTTC. It translates to CASRPTGAYEQYF. V and J are TRBV19 and TRBJ2-7; D is possibly TRBD2 (6 bases). The V gene lost 8 bases and the J gene lost 2 bases, with 13 bases spanning the gap. CDR3 length equals 13 residues. Germline-derived CDR1 and CDR2 are LNHDA and SQIVND (reference sequence).

The rearrangement joins TRBV5-6 to TRBJ1-2; D is possibly TRBD1 (5 bases). The CDR3 totals 12 residues. Trimming took 7 bases from V and 4 from J, leaving 11 bases between them. Germline V gene sequence: CDR1 SGHDT, CDR2 YYEEEE. Here the CDR3 reads CASGGRAYGYTF. For the CDR3, the DNA is TGTGCCAGCGGGGGGAGAGCCTATGGCTACACCTTC.